This passage covers 4 T cell receptor beta chains from one sample sequenced in a study of cytomegalovirus exposure and HLA in healthy donors. The primer mix had 60 Vbeta and 13 Jbeta primers. TCRdb's table, derived via immunoSEQ multiplex PCR, lists solely in-frame clones and lacks some. The repertoire consists of about 140,000 clones, with approximately 80% occurring once and the leading ten covering 5.1%. Sequencing was done on a sample of PBMCs. These receptors all come from a male donor in good health and CMV-seronegative.

The chain recombines TRBV13 with TRBJ1-2; D not resolved. The ends were cut back, 0 bases at V and 4 bases at J, with 6 bases in the middle. The germline V gene has CDR1 PRHDT and CDR2 FYEKMQ (reference sequence). CDR3 size: 13 residues. The CDR3 protein is CASSLGQSYGYTF. The CDR3 DNA reads as TGTGCCAGCAGCTTAGGACAGTCCTATGGCTACACCTTC.

This sequence joins TRBV7-9 and TRBJ2-7, with 7 bases lining up with TRBD2. The germline V gene encodes CDR1 SEHNR and CDR2 FQNEAQ (reference sequence). J gave up 2 bases and V 5 bases, and 9 bases lay outside the gene matches. The CDR3 covers 15 residues. DNA of the CDR3: TGTGCCAGCAGCCCAGGGAGGGAAACCACCTACGAGCAGTACTTC. It encodes CASSPGRETTYEQYF. The full variable domain, completed using reference TRBV7-9 and TRBJ2-7, is DTGVSQNPRHKITKRGQNVTFRCDPISEHNRLYWYRQTLGQGPEFLTYFQNEAQLEKSRLLSDRFSAERPKGSFSTLEIQRTEQGDSAMYLCASSPGRETTYEQYFGPGTRLTVT.

The genes are TRBV6-5 and TRBJ2-3, with 11 bases aligning to TRBD2. Germline loops: CDR1 MNHEY, CDR2 SVGAGI. V shed 0 bases, J shed 1 base, and the junction held 0 bases outside the gene matches. This CDR3 has 16 amino acids. DNA of the CDR3: TGTGCCAGCAGTTACTCGACTAGCGGGGGCACAGATACGCAGTATTTT. It is translated as CASSYSTSGGTDTQYF.

The chain has TRBV28 and TRBJ1-1, with a tentative D call TRBD1 (6 bases). From germline, CDR1 is MDHEN and CDR2 SYDVKM. The V gene lost 6 bases and the J gene lost 0 bases, with 11 bases spanning the gap. The CDR3 contains 14 residues. CDR3 bases: TGTGCCAGCAGCGACAGGTTTTTGAACACTGAAGCTTTCTTT. Its protein product is CASSDRFLNTEAFF.